This entry describes one TCR beta chain. These data are taken from a study of T cell changes during pregnancy in multiple sclerosis. Trimming cost V 0 bases and J 2 bases, with 11 bases left between them. This CDR3 has 15 amino acids. Germline loops: CDR1 LGHNA, CDR2 YNFKEQ. Sequencing was performed with immunoSEQ multiplex PCR; in TCRdb, only in-frame clones are kept and a portion is missing. The sample shows about 40,000 clones, about 90% of them seen only once. The sample in question was CD4+ T cells from peripheral blood mononuclear cells, obtained before pregnancy. The chain carries TRBV4-2 and TRBJ2-7; weak D call: TRBD1 (5 bases). This TCR derives from a female donor with multiple sclerosis, enrolled in a pregnancy study. CDR3 residues: CASSQDGASPYEQYF. The CDR3 coding sequence is TGTGCCAGCAGCCAAGATGGGGCCAGCCCCTACGAGCAGTACTTC.